These T cell receptor beta chains were read from a single sample in a study of blood T cell repertoires in COVID-19. The data were produced by immunoSEQ multiplex PCR, yet TCRdb's version contains in-frame clones alone and is incomplete. This table holds about 90,000 clones, roughly 90% found once. The sequenced sample consisted of peripheral blood. The receptors were sampled from a human donor with active COVID-19. The donor label of this sample is uncertain. CDR3s leave out the opening cysteine and the closing phenylalanine or tryptophan.

J gene	V gene	CDR3 protein
TRBJ2-7	TRBV4-3	ASSQWTSGLYEQY
TRBJ1-1	TRBV3-1/TRBV3-2	ASSQDFSTGTEAF
TRBJ2-7	TRBV2	ASRPDPGEQY
TRBJ2-7	TRBV29-1	SAQAGPSYEQY
TRBJ2-7	TRBV9	ASSVGLSYEQY
TRBJ2-7	TRBV12-3/TRBV12-4	ASSLEGGHEQY
TRBJ2-1	TRBV3-1/TRBV3-2	ASSPNVAGEQF
TRBJ1-1	TRBV11-2	ASSPWTVSEAF
TRBJ1-2	TRBV19	ASSIGEDNYGYT
TRBJ2-7	TRBV19	ASSLQRDTYEQY
TRBJ1-5	TRBV2	ASSEGGKVQH
TRBJ2-5	TRBV9	ASSSTSGDQETQY
TRBJ2-1	TRBV18	ASSLLAPPYNEQF
TRBJ1-1	TRBV5-1	ASSLAPSPAEAF
TRBJ1-1	TRBV6-1	ASSEVGAEMLNTEAF
TRBJ1-3	TRBV6-2/TRBV6-3	ASSYSPDSGNTIY